This TCR beta chain was found in a study of cytomegalovirus exposure and HLA in healthy donors. Background on the study: Within an early data release were about 85 million unique TCRs drawn from HLA-typed donors.

The V gene end was trimmed by 6 bases and the J gene end by 6 bases; junction bases not matched to a gene: 8. Germline lookup yields CDR1 ENHRY and CDR2 SYGVKD. The CDR3 loop spans 16 amino acids. This clone was detected once. What it recognizes is unknown. Study-level points and caveats: Common viral pathogens were later found to be apparently linked to several of the most significant clusters.

The PCR was carried out with 60 Vbeta primers and 13 Jbeta primers. TCRdb keeps only in-frame clones here, not all; method: immunoSEQ multiplex PCR. The data contain about 140,000 clones, more than 70% of them singletons. The chain links TRBV10-3 to TRBJ2-7; the match to TRBD2 covers 16 bases. Source material: PBMCs. The sequence was collected from a man in his forties in good health and CMV-seronegative. CDR3 coding DNA: TGTGCCATCAGCTCCGGGACTAGCGGGGGGGCCGTCGAGCAGTACTTC. It codes for CAISSGTSGGAVEQYF.